This T cell receptor beta chain was obtained from a study of cytomegalovirus exposure and HLA in healthy donors. Findings of the study overall: The sole available immune exposure information was CMV serostatus. Later on, a genetic analysis was performed. It linked a missense variant in DCLRE1C with V- and J-gene trimming of TCR beta. There were around 160 TCR beta chains listed as cytomegalovirus-associated. Reported results showed that the classifier diagnosed cytomegalovirus status with high specificity and sensitivity.

Primers included in the PCR were 60 Vbeta and 13 Jbeta primers. Data came from immunoSEQ multiplex PCR; TCRdb stores just in-frame clones and leaves some out. The sample has about 130,000 clones. With respect to this clone: Its antigen is unidentified.

The CDR3 sequence is 17 residues long. The germline V gene encodes CDR1 LNHDA and CDR2 SQIVND (reference sequence). Trimming cost V 5 bases and J 0 bases; bases outside gene matches: 7. The origin of this receptor is a young man in good health and CMV-seronegative. The sequenced material came from PBMCs. The chain recombines TRBV19 with TRBJ2-6, with 7 bases aligning to TRBD1. The CDR3, as DNA: TGTGCCAGTAGTCCGGGACAGCGAAACTCTGGGGCCAACGTCCTGACTTTC. Translated, it gives CASSPGQRNSGANVLTF. Drawing the rest from reference TRBV19 and TRBJ2-6, the complete variable domain is DGGITQSPKYLFRKEGQNVTLSCEQNLNHDAMYWYRQDPGQGLRLIYYSQIVNDFQKGDIAEGYSVSREKKESFPLTVTSAQKNPTAFYLCASSPGQRNSGANVLTFGAGSRLTVL.